These T cell receptor beta chains were read from a single sample in a study of T cells after yellow fever vaccination. TCRdb re-analysed the 5' RACE reads in MiXCR, keeping a single row per CDR3 protein. This table has some 300,000 distinct CDR3 sequences, around 10% appearing once. The source material was CD4+ T cells sorted from PBMCs, sampled 5 days after the yellow fever booster vaccination. These receptors were taken from a young man who received the YFV17D yellow fever vaccine. CDR3s leave out the opening cysteine and the closing phenylalanine or tryptophan.

j_gene: TRBJ2-3; v_gene: TRBV20-1; CDR3aa: SASVPGGPKHGNTQY
j_gene: TRBJ2-4; v_gene: TRBV23-1; CDR3aa: ASSQGGSAKNIQY
j_gene: TRBJ2-5; v_gene: TRBV12-3/TRBV12-4; CDR3aa: ASSLGIGRGTQY
j_gene: TRBJ2-1; v_gene: TRBV4-2; CDR3aa: ASSQPGLAVEQF
j_gene: TRBJ1-2; v_gene: TRBV4-3; CDR3aa: ASSQEGTGGDGYT
j_gene: TRBJ1-2; v_gene: TRBV5-4; CDR3aa: ASSYGSNFYGYT
j_gene: TRBJ2-3; v_gene: TRBV5-4; CDR3aa: ASSPGPAGTDTQY
j_gene: TRBJ2-3; v_gene: TRBV29-1; CDR3aa: SVEDLTGLGDTQY
j_gene: TRBJ2-3; v_gene: TRBV20-1; CDR3aa: SARRGGADTQY
j_gene: TRBJ2-5; v_gene: TRBV6-6; CDR3aa: ASSGGSLRGTQY
j_gene: TRBJ2-1; v_gene: TRBV20-1; CDR3aa: RTGASEQF
j_gene: TRBJ2-5; v_gene: TRBV20-1; CDR3aa: GCRPRAGQETQY
j_gene: TRBJ2-2; v_gene: TRBV12-3/TRBV12-4; CDR3aa: ASSLGRQGSGELF
j_gene: TRBJ2-5; v_gene: TRBV2; CDR3aa: ASSELVQETQY
j_gene: TRBJ1-5; v_gene: TRBV6-1; CDR3aa: ASSGEGNQPQH
j_gene: TRBJ2-2; v_gene: TRBV12-3/TRBV12-4; CDR3aa: ASSLVSVKNTGELF
j_gene: TRBJ1-5; v_gene: TRBV6-5; CDR3aa: ASSALGLNSNQPQH
j_gene: TRBJ2-1; v_gene: TRBV6-6; CDR3aa: ASSYVSSNEQF
j_gene: TRBJ2-3; v_gene: TRBV18; CDR3aa: ASSPLRDTQY
j_gene: TRBJ2-7; v_gene: TRBV29-1; CDR3aa: SVSGQGAREQY
j_gene: TRBJ1-2; v_gene: TRBV5-1; CDR3aa: ASSLGDRNYGYT
j_gene: TRBJ1-1; v_gene: TRBV29-1; CDR3aa: SANRPGVEAF
j_gene: TRBJ2-5; v_gene: TRBV5-4; CDR3aa: ASSPAGSRETQY